Listed below are T cell receptor beta chains from one sample, sequenced in a study of cytomegalovirus exposure and HLA in healthy donors. Libraries were prepared by immunoSEQ multiplex PCR; TCRdb keeps only in-frame clonotypes and omits some of them. Of around 200,000 clones in the sample, about 80% were seen once. Sequenced sample: PBMCs. These receptors were taken from a girl aged 10 to 17 in good health and CMV-seronegative. The CDR3 runs from the conserved cysteine through the conserved F or W. A D gene is named only where the DNA matches it firmly. The size entry is marked missing in some rows and otherwise reads once, few, many or a size class.

v_call: TRBV28; clone_size: -; d_call: -; j_call: TRBJ1-6; cdr3_length: 17; cdr3_nt: TGTGCCAGCAGTGGCAACAGGGTGGGGATATATAATTCACCCCTCCACTTT; cdr3_aa: CASSGNRVGIYNSPLHF
v_call: TRBV5-4; clone_size: once; d_call: TRBD1; j_call: TRBJ2-2; cdr3_length: 17; cdr3_nt: TGTGCCAGCAGCAAACCGGGACAGGGTGCTTCTGACGGGGAGCTGTTTTTT; cdr3_aa: CASSKPGQGASDGELFF
v_call: TRBV12-2; clone_size: -; d_call: -; j_call: TRBJ1-4; cdr3_length: 23; cdr3_nt: TGTGCAAGTCGCTTAAGAGCGAGGGGCAAGGGGGAGAGGGCCCAAGCAACTAATGAAAAACTGTTTTTT; cdr3_aa: CASRLRARGKGERAQATNEKLFF
v_call: TRBV18; clone_size: -; d_call: TRBD1; j_call: TRBJ2-1; cdr3_length: 16; cdr3_nt: TGTGCCAGCTTCACACAAGGGGGCGGGTCCTACAATGAGCAGTTCTTC; cdr3_aa: CASFTQGGGSYNEQFF
v_call: TRBV2; clone_size: -; d_call: TRBD2; j_call: TRBJ2-1; cdr3_length: 23; cdr3_nt: TGTGCCAGCAGTGGGCCGGGACGAACGGGACTAGCGGGAGGGGTTATCGCCTACAATGAGCAGTTCTTC; cdr3_aa: CASSGPGRTGLAGGVIAYNEQFF
v_call: TRBV28; clone_size: -; d_call: -; j_call: TRBJ1-1; cdr3_length: 15; cdr3_nt: TGTGCCAGCAGTTCTCATCGGGTGAGGGACACTGAAGCTTTCTTT; cdr3_aa: CASSSHRVRDTEAFF
v_call: TRBV29-1; clone_size: -; d_call: -; j_call: TRBJ1-2; cdr3_length: 12; cdr3_nt: TGCAGCGTCCTCACAGGGAGTAATGGCTATACCTTC; cdr3_aa: CSVLTGSNGYTF
v_call: TRBV6-6; clone_size: -; d_call: TRBD2; j_call: TRBJ2-5; cdr3_length: 16; cdr3_nt: TGTGCCAGCAGTACCCATAGCGGGGGGTACCAAGAGACCCAGTACTTC; cdr3_aa: CASSTHSGGYQETQYF
v_call: TRBV5-4; clone_size: -; d_call: -; j_call: TRBJ1-3; cdr3_length: 14; cdr3_nt: TGTGCCAGCAGCCCTTCAGGGTTTGGAAACACCATATATTTT; cdr3_aa: CASSPSGFGNTIYF
v_call: TRBV5-6; clone_size: -; d_call: -; j_call: TRBJ2-2; cdr3_length: 16; cdr3_nt: TGTGCCAGCAGGCGAGGTTTGGGGCTTTACACCGGGGAGCTGTTTTTT; cdr3_aa: CASRRGLGLYTGELFF
v_call: TRBV7-9; clone_size: few; d_call: -; j_call: TRBJ1-5; cdr3_length: 16; cdr3_nt: TGTGCCAGCAGCTCTTTTCCAGGGGCCGTACATCAGCCCCAGCATTTT; cdr3_aa: CASSSFPGAVHQPQHF
v_call: TRBV18; clone_size: -; d_call: TRBD1; j_call: TRBJ1-1; cdr3_length: 15; cdr3_nt: TGTGCCAGCTCACCCCGACAGGGTACAGACACTGAAGCTTTCTTT; cdr3_aa: CASSPRQGTDTEAFF
v_call: TRBV19; clone_size: -; d_call: -; j_call: TRBJ1-2; cdr3_length: 14; cdr3_nt: TGTGCCAGTAGTATACAGGGGCCTAACTATGGCTACACCTTC; cdr3_aa: CASSIQGPNYGYTF
v_call: TRBV14; clone_size: few; d_call: -; j_call: TRBJ1-1; cdr3_length: 17; cdr3_nt: TGTGCCAGCAGCCAATTTACCGGGACACACATGAACACTGAAGCTTTCTTT; cdr3_aa: CASSQFTGTHMNTEAFF
v_call: TRBV6-5; clone_size: -; d_call: -; j_call: TRBJ1-2; cdr3_length: 15; cdr3_nt: TGTGCCAGCAGTTACGATGGCTCGCCTGCCTATGGCTACACCTTC; cdr3_aa: CASSYDGSPAYGYTF
v_call: TRBV14; clone_size: -; d_call: -; j_call: TRBJ1-1; cdr3_length: 14; cdr3_nt: TGTGCCAGCAGCGTAGGGGTCCCCGGCACTGAAGCTTTCTTT; cdr3_aa: CASSVGVPGTEAFF
v_call: TRBV19; clone_size: -; d_call: -; j_call: TRBJ1-6; cdr3_length: 16; cdr3_nt: TGTGCCACTTACCCATCGGGGGGCCGAGGGGATTCACCCCTCCACTTT; cdr3_aa: CATYPSGGRGDSPLHF
v_call: TRBV28; clone_size: -; d_call: -; j_call: TRBJ1-2; cdr3_length: 13; cdr3_nt: TGTGCCAGCAGTTTGTCCACTGACTATGGCTACACCTTC; cdr3_aa: CASSLSTDYGYTF
v_call: TRBV6-6; clone_size: -; d_call: -; j_call: TRBJ2-3; cdr3_length: 14; cdr3_nt: TGTGCCAGCAGGAGGGGACAAAACACAGATACGCAGTATTTT; cdr3_aa: CASRRGQNTDTQYF
v_call: TRBV30; clone_size: -; d_call: -; j_call: TRBJ1-5; cdr3_length: 13; cdr3_nt: TGTGCCTGGAGTGTACAAAGCAATCAGCCCCAGCATTTT; cdr3_aa: CAWSVQSNQPQHF